Listed below are T cell receptor beta chains from one sample, sequenced in a study of shared clonotypes between healthy human individuals. Repertoires were generated with immunoSEQ multiplex PCR, while TCRdb's copy carries only in-frame clones and drops some. In the table there are 2 million or so clones, roughly 94% of which are singletons. The sequencing sample was made of naive CD4+ T cells sorted from blood. The receptor set was obtained from a man between 18 and 35 years old in good health. Both conserved end residues are part of each CDR3. Each record gives: J gene, V gene, clone size, CDR3 protein. The size field is filled for only some rows; it gives once, few, many or a size class.

J gene: TRBJ1-3; V gene: TRBV7-8; clone size: NA; CDR3 protein: CASSLSNGAVRSSGNTIYF
J gene: TRBJ1-2; V gene: TRBV7-8; clone size: NA; CDR3 protein: CASSTVGAYDGYTF
J gene: TRBJ2-1; V gene: TRBV6-1; clone size: NA; CDR3 protein: CASSGPTSGGHPLSYNEQFF
J gene: TRBJ1-1; V gene: TRBV18; clone size: NA; CDR3 protein: CASSPPKGMNTEAFF
J gene: TRBJ1-2; V gene: TRBV29-1; clone size: NA; CDR3 protein: CSVEEVRQPYGYTF
J gene: TRBJ2-5; V gene: TRBV10-3; clone size: NA; CDR3 protein: CAISEGRGYETQYF
J gene: TRBJ2-5; V gene: TRBV5-4; clone size: NA; CDR3 protein: CASSLGGRAFETQYF
J gene: TRBJ1-1; V gene: TRBV10-3; clone size: once; CDR3 protein: CAISESKAGMNTEAFF
J gene: TRBJ1-1; V gene: TRBV30; clone size: NA; CDR3 protein: CAWSVQGWTEAFF
J gene: TRBJ2-7; V gene: TRBV25-1; clone size: many; CDR3 protein: CASSEVSGSYEQYF
J gene: TRBJ2-5; V gene: TRBV7-2; clone size: NA; CDR3 protein: CASSLGPEDRETQYF
J gene: TRBJ2-2; V gene: TRBV18; clone size: NA; CDR3 protein: CASSPKNRGDTGELFF
J gene: TRBJ2-5; V gene: TRBV5-1; clone size: NA; CDR3 protein: CASSFSGGEETQYF
J gene: TRBJ1-4; V gene: TRBV2; clone size: once; CDR3 protein: CASSWEGVGKLFF
J gene: TRBJ2-3; V gene: TRBV28; clone size: NA; CDR3 protein: CASEGAWTDTQYF
J gene: TRBJ1-2; V gene: TRBV28; clone size: NA; CDR3 protein: CASSLFRKGRGLLWGYTF
J gene: TRBJ2-5; V gene: TRBV5-1; clone size: NA; CDR3 protein: CASSSGVQETQYF
J gene: TRBJ2-3; V gene: TRBV6-1; clone size: NA; CDR3 protein: CASSKQGTSTDTQYF
J gene: TRBJ2-1; V gene: TRBV19; clone size: once; CDR3 protein: CATKGPRTGDSYNEQFF
J gene: TRBJ1-5; V gene: TRBV2; clone size: NA; CDR3 protein: CASRVGGAGPQHF
J gene: TRBJ2-7; V gene: TRBV19; clone size: NA; CDR3 protein: CASSIALESHEQYF
J gene: TRBJ2-7; V gene: TRBV7-6; clone size: NA; CDR3 protein: CASSLGPLGEQYF
J gene: TRBJ1-4; V gene: TRBV6-1; clone size: NA; CDR3 protein: CASSNGDSRNEKLFF
J gene: TRBJ2-1; V gene: TRBV5-1; clone size: NA; CDR3 protein: CASSRGQWGYEQFF
J gene: TRBJ2-2; V gene: TRBV29-1; clone size: NA; CDR3 protein: CSVTGQGLGELFF
J gene: TRBJ1-5; V gene: TRBV6-1; clone size: NA; CDR3 protein: CASSEEEGAFPQHF
J gene: TRBJ1-1; V gene: TRBV2; clone size: NA; CDR3 protein: CASRYTGQGTEAFF
J gene: TRBJ2-7; V gene: TRBV6-5; clone size: once; CDR3 protein: CASLGQGKSEQYF